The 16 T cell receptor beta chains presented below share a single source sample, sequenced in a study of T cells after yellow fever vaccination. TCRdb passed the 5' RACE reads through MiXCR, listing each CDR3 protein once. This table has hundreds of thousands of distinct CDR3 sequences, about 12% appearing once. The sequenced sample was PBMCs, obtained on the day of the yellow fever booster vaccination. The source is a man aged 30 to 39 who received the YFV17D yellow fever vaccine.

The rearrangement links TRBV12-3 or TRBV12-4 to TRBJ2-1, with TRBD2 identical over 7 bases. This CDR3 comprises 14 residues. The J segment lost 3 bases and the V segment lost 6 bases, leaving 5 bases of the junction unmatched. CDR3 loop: CASRFGTNYNEQFF. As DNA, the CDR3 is TGTGCCAGCAGATTCGGGACTAACTACAATGAGCAGTTCTTC.

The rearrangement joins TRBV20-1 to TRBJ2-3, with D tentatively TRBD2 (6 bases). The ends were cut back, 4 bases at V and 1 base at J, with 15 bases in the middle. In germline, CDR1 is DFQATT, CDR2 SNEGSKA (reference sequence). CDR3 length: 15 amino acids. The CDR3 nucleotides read TGCAGTGCTATTCTAGCGTCAAAGCGCACAGATACGCAGTATTTT. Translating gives CSAILASKRTDTQYF.

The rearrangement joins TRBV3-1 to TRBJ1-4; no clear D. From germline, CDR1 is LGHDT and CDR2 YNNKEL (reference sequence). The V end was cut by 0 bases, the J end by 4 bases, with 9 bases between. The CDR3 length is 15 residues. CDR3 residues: CASSQDGTHNEKLFF. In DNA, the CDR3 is TGTGCCAGCAGCCAAGATGGCACCCATAATGAAAAACTGTTTTTT.

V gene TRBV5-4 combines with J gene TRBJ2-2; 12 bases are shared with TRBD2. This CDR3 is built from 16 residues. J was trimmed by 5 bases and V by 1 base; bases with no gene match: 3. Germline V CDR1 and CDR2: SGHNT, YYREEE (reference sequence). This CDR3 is CASSLWTSGATGELFF. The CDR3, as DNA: TGTGCCAGCAGCTTGTGGACTAGCGGGGCTACCGGGGAGCTGTTTTTT.

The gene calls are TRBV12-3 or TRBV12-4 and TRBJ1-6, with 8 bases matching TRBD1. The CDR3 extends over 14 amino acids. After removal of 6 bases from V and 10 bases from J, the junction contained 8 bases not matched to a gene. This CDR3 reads CASRTGTGSSPLHF. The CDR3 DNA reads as TGTGCCAGCAGAACCGGGACAGGAAGCTCACCCCTCCACTTT.

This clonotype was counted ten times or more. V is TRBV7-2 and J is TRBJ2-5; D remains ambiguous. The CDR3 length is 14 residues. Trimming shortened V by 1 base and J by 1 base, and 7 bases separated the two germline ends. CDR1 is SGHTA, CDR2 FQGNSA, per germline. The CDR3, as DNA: TGTGCCAGCAGCTTAGGGCAGTCCCAAGAGACCCAGTACTTC. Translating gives CASSLGQSQETQYF.

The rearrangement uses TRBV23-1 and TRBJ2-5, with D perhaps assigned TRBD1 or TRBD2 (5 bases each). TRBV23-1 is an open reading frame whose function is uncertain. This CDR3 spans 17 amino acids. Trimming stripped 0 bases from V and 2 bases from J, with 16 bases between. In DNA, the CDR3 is TGCGCCAGCAGTCAATCTCCGGTCCGGGACCTTCAAGAGACCCAGTACTTC. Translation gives CASSQSPVRDLQETQYF.

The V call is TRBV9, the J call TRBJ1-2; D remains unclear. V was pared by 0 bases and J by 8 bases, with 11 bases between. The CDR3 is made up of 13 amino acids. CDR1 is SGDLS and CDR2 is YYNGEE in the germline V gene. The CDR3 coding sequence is TGTGCCAGCAGCGTAGCTCAGGATAGAGGCTACACCTTC. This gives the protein CASSVAQDRGYTF.

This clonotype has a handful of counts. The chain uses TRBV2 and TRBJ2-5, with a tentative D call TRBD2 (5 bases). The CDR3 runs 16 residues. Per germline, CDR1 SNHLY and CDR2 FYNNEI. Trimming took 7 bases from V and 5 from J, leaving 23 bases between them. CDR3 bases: TGTGCCAGCATTCTAGAGGCCTCGGCCCCGGGGGAGACCCAGTACTTC. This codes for CASILEASAPGETQYF.

In DNA, the CDR3 is TGTGCCAGCAGCTTGTGGAGGGATGAGCAGTTCTTC. This translates into CASSLWRDEQFF. The chain uses TRBV5-8 and TRBJ2-1; possibly TRBD2 for D (6 bases). V lost 1 base to trimming and J lost 8 bases, with 7 bases between them. Germline CDR1 is SGHTS and CDR2 is YDEGEE. This CDR3 is built from 12 residues. The full variable domain, with the rest looked up from reference TRBV5-8 and TRBJ2-1, is EAGVTQSPTHLIKTRGQQATLRCSPISGHTSVYWYQQALGLGLQFLLWYDEGEERNRGNFPPRFSGRQFPNYSSELNVNALELEDSALYLCASSLWRDEQFFGPGTRLTVL.

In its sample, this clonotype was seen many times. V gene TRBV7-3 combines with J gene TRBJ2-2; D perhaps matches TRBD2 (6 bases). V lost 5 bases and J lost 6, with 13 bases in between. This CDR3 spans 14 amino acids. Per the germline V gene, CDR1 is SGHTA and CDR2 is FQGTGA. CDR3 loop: CASSPGGKAGELFF. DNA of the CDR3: TGTGCCAGCAGCCCCGGAGGGAAAGCCGGGGAGCTGTTTTTT.

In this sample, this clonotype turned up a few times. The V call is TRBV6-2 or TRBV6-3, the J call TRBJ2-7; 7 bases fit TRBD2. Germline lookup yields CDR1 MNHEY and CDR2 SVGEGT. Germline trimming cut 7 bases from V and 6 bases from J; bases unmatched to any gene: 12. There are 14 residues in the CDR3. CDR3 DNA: TGTGCCAGCATGGCGGCGGGAGAAATTCCCGAGCAGTACTTC. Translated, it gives CASMAAGEIPEQYF.

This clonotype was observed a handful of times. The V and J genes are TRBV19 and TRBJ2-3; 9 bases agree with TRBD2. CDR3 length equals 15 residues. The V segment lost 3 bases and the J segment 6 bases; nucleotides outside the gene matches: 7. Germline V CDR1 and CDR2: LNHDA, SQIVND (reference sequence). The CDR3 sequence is CASSMGSGRGDTQYF. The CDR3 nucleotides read TGTGCCAGTAGTATGGGTAGCGGGAGAGGCGATACGCAGTATTTT.

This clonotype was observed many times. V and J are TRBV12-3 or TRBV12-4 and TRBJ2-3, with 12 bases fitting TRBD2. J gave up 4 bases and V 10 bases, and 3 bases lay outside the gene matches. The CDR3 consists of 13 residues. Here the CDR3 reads CATSSGRADTQYF. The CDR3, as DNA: TGTGCCACCTCTAGCGGGAGGGCAGATACGCAGTATTTT.

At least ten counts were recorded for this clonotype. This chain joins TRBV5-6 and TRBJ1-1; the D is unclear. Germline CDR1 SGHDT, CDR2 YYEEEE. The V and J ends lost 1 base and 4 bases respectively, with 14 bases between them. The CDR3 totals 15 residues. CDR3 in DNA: TGTGCCAGCAGCTTGTATTCGACCCTCCTCACTGAAGCTTTCTTT. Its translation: CASSLYSTLLTEAFF.

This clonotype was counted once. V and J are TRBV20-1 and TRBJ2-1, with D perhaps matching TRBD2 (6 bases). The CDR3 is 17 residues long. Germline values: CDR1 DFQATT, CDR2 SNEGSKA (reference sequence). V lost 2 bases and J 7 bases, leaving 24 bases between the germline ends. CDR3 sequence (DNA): TGCAGTGCTAGAAAAAACCTTATTGGGAGGAAGAGGAATGAGCAGTTCTTC. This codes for CSARKNLIGRKRNEQFF.